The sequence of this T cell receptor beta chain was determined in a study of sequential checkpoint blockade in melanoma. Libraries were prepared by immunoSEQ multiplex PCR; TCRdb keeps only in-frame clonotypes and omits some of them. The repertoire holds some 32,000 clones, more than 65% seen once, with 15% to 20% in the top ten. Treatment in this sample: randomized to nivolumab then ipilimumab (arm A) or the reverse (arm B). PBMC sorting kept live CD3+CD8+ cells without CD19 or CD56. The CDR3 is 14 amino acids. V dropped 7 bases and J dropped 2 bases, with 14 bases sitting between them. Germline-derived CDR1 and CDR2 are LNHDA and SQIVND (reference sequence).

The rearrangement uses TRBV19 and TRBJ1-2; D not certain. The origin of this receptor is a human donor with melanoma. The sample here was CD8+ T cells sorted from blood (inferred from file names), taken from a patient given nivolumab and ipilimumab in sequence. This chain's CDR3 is CASNDRRGNYGYTF. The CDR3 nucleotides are TGTGCCAGTAATGACCGCCGAGGGAACTATGGCTACACCTTC.